This TCR beta chain emerged from a study of blood T cell repertoires in COVID-19. Using immunoSEQ multiplex PCR, the repertoire was profiled, and TCRdb retains in-frame clones only, with some absent. The sample records some 200,000 clones, approximately 90% being singletons. Deletions cut 10 bases from V and 5 bases from J, with 15 bases between. Germline CDR1 reads ENHRY; CDR2 reads SYGVKD. The CDR3 is made up of 14 amino acids. V is TRBV10-3 and J is TRBJ1-6; D is perhaps TRBD1 (6 bases). The sample taken for sequencing was peripheral blood. The sequence came from a man between 40 and 49 years old with active or convalescent COVID-19. The CDR3 spells CATNRAGDNSPLHF. As DNA, the CDR3 is TGTGCCACCAACAGGGCCGGAGATAATTCACCCCTCCACTTT.